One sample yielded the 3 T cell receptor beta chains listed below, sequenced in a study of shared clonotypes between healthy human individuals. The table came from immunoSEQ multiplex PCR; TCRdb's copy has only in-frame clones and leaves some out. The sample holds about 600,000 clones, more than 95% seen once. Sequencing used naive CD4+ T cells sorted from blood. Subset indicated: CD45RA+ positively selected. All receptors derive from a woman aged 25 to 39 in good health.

CDR3: CAWSVPWKNTEAFF. The CDR3 DNA is TGTGCCTGGAGTGTACCTTGGAAGAACACTGAAGCTTTCTTT. This rearrangement joins TRBV30 to TRBJ1-1; no clear D gene. The germline gives CDR1 GTSNPN, CDR2 SVGIG (reference sequence). Trimming took off 0 bases at V and 1 base at J, with 9 bases between the two ends. The CDR3 consists of 14 residues.

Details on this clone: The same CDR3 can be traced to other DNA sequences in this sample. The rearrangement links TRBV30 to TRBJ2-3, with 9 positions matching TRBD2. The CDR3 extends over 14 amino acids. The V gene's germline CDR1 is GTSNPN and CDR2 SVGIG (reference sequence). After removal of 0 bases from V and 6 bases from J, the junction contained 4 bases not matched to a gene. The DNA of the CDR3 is TGTGCCTGGAGTGTACTAGCGGGTGGCGATACGCAGTATTTT. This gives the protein CAWSVLAGGDTQYF.

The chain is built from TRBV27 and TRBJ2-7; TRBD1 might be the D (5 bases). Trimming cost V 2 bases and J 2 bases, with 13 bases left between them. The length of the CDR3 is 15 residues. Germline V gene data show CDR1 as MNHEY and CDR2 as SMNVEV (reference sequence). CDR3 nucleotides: TGTGCCAGCAGTTTAATGCGCGACAGAACCTACGAGCAGTACTTC. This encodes CASSLMRDRTYEQYF.